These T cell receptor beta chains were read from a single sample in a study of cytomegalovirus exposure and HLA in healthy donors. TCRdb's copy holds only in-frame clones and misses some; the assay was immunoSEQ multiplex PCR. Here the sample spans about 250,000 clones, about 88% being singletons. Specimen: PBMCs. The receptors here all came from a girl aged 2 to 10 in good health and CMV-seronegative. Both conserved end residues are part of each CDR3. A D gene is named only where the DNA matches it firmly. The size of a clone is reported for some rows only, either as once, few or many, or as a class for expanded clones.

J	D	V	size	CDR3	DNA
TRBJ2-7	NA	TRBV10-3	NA	CALTTVLGEQYF	TGTGCCCTGACGACTGTGCTCGGCGAGCAGTACTTC
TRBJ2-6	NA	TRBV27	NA	CASPERVSGANVLTF	TGTGCCAGCCCCGAACGGGTCTCTGGGGCCAACGTCCTGACTTTC
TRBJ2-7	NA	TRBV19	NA	CASSTGLGGYEQYF	TGTGCCAGTAGTACCGGACTAGGGGGCTACGAGCAGTACTTC
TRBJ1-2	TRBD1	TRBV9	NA	CASSGRQGGNYGYTF	TGTGCCAGCAGCGGCCGACAGGGGGGTAACTATGGCTACACCTTC
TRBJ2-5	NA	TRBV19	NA	CASSISDSQETQYF	TGTGCCAGTAGTATCTCCGACAGCCAAGAGACCCAGTACTTC
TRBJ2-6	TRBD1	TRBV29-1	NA	CSVAWDRDSGANVLTF	TGCAGCGTCGCTTGGGACAGGGATTCTGGGGCCAACGTCCTGACTTTC
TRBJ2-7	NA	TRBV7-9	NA	CASSAAYEQYF	TGTGCCAGCAGCGCAGCCTACGAGCAGTACTTC
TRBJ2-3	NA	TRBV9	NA	CASSLGADTQYF	TGTGCCAGCAGCCTAGGGGCCGATACGCAGTATTTT
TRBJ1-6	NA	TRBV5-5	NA	CASRRGFYNSPLHF	TGTGCCAGCAGGCGGGGGTTCTATAATTCACCCCTCCACTTT
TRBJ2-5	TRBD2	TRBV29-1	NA	CSAIHGPAGGGETQYF	TGCAGCGCCATACACGGGCCAGCGGGGGGTGGGGAGACCCAGTACTTC
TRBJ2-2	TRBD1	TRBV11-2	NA	CASSWDRGANTGELFF	TGTGCCAGCAGCTGGGACAGGGGAGCGAACACCGGGGAGCTGTTTTTT
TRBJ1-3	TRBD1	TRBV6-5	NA	CASSRGTGRGNTIYF	TGTGCCAGCAGCAGAGGGACAGGGAGAGGAAACACCATATATTTT
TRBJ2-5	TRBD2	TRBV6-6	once	CASSYSAGGPGETQYF	TGTGCCAGCAGTTACTCGGCGGGAGGGCCTGGAGAGACCCAGTACTTC
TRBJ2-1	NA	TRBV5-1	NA	CASSLAKSSSSYNEQFF	TGCGCCAGCAGCTTGGCCAAGAGCTCAAGCTCCTACAATGAGCAGTTCTTC
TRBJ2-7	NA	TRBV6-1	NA	CASSEAALYPYEQYF	TGTGCCAGCAGTGAAGCAGCACTCTACCCCTACGAGCAGTACTTC
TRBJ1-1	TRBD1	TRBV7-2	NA	CASSSGTVNTEAFF	TGTGCCAGCAGCTCCGGGACAGTGAACACTGAAGCTTTCTTT
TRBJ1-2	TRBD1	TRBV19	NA	CATSGQHGYTF	TGTGCCACCTCGGGACAGCATGGCTACACCTTC
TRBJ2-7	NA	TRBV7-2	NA	CASSLGSATRGLEQYF	TGTGCCAGCAGCTTAGGTAGTGCGACTAGGGGCCTCGAGCAGTACTTC
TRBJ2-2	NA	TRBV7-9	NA	CSSSLVLVATGELFF	TGTTCCAGCAGCTTAGTCTTAGTTGCAACCGGGGAGCTGTTTTTT
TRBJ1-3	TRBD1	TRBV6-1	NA	CASRRGRGGNTIYF	TGTGCCAGCAGGAGGGGGCGCGGTGGAAACACCATATATTTT
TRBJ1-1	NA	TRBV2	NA	CASCAGSEAFF	TGTGCCAGTTGTGCGGGCTCTGAAGCTTTCTTT
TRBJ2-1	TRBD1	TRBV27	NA	CASSFQGASYNEQFF	TGTGCCAGCAGTTTCCAGGGGGCCTCCTACAATGAGCAGTTCTTC
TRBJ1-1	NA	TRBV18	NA	CASSPRGSTEAFF	TGTGCCAGCTCCCCCAGGGGTAGCACTGAAGCTTTCTTT
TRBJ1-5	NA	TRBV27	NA	CASTPNRGIQPQHF	TGTGCCAGCACCCCAAATCGGGGGATTCAGCCCCAGCATTTT
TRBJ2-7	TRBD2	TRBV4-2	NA	CASSQGPGGNYEQYF	TGTGCCAGCAGCCAAGGCCCGGGGGGAAACTACGAGCAGTACTTC
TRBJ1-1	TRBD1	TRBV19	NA	CASSIDQGAREAFF	TGTGCCAGTAGTATAGATCAGGGGGCGCGTGAAGCTTTCTTT
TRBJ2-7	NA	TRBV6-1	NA	CASHPNSYEQYF	TGTGCTTCACATCCGAACTCCTACGAGCAGTACTTC
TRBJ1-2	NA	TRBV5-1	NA	CASSQGTISTGGYTF	TGCGCCAGCAGTCAGGGGACAATAAGTACTGGGGGCTACACCTTC
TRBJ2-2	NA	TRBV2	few	CASSVVSRENTGELFF	TGTGCCAGCAGTGTGGTTTCGCGGGAAAACACCGGGGAGCTGTTTTTT
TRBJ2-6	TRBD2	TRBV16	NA	CASSLAWGGFEANVLTF	TGTGCCAGCAGCCTCGCGTGGGGGGGGTTTGAGGCCAACGTCCTGACTTTC
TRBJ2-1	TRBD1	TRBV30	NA	CAWAKGQGLYNEQFF	TGTGCCTGGGCCAAGGGACAGGGCCTGTACAATGAGCAGTTCTTC
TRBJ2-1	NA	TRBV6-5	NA	CASSSRRSGGNEQFF	TGTGCCAGCAGTTCCCGGAGGAGCGGAGGCAATGAGCAGTTCTTC
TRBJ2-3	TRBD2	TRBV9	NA	CASSSQTSGGLSSQYF	TGTGCCAGCAGCTCTCAGACTAGCGGGGGTTTAAGTTCGCAGTATTTT
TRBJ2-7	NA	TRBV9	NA	CASSGGLSYEQYF	TGTGCCAGCAGCGGAGGACTTTCCTACGAGCAGTACTTC
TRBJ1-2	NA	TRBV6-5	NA	CASSLGGLDYGYTF	TGTGCCAGCAGTTTAGGGGGTTTGGACTATGGCTACACCTTC
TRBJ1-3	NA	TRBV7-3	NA	CASSPQGEVSGNTIYF	TGTGCCAGCAGCCCACAGGGAGAGGTCTCTGGAAACACCATATATTTT
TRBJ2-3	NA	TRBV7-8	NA	CASSSPPLPTDTQYF	TGTGCCAGCAGCTCCCCTCCACTACCGACAGATACGCAGTATTTT
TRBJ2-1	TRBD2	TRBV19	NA	CASSIAREGRGEQFF	TGTGCCAGTAGTATTGCGCGGGAGGGCCGAGGTGAGCAGTTCTTC
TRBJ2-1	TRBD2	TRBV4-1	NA	CASNPSGGTYNEQFF	TGCGCCAGCAACCCTAGCGGGGGGACCTACAATGAGCAGTTCTTC
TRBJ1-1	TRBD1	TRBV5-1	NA	CASSQHQTGGNTEAFF	TGCGCCAGCAGCCAACACCAGACAGGGGGCAACACTGAAGCTTTCTTT
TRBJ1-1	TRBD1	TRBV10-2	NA	CASSGGQGLVEAFF	TGCGCCAGCAGTGGAGGACAGGGTCTGGTCGAAGCTTTCTTT
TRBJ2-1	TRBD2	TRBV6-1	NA	CASSEELAGGNEQFF	TGTGCCAGCAGTGAAGAGTTAGCGGGGGGGAATGAGCAGTTCTTC
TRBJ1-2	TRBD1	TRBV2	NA	CASSEGTGRADGYTF	TGTGCCAGCAGTGAAGGGACAGGGAGGGCGGATGGCTACACCTTC
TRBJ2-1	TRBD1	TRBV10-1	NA	CASSEYQGARNEQFF	TGCGCCAGCAGTGAGTACCAGGGGGCGAGAAATGAGCAGTTCTTC
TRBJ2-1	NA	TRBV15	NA	CATSSGRVVDEQFF	TGTGCCACCAGCAGCGGGAGAGTGGTCGATGAGCAGTTCTTC
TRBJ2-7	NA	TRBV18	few	CASSQTSGKSSYEQYF	TGTGCCAGCTCACAGACTTCCGGAAAAAGCTCCTACGAGCAGTACTTC
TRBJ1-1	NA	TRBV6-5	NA	CASSRQQDTEAFF	TGTGCCAGCAGCCGTCAACAGGACACTGAAGCTTTCTTT
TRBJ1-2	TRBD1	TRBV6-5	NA	CASSLTGGLNYGYTF	TGTGCCAGCAGCCTGACAGGGGGGTTAAACTATGGCTACACCTTC
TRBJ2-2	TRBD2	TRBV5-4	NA	CASSTGLAGATGELFF	TGTGCCAGCAGCACCGGACTAGCGGGCGCCACCGGGGAGCTGTTTTTT
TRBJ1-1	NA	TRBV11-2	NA	CASSTGLRAEAFF	TGTGCCAGCAGCACCGGACTGAGGGCTGAAGCTTTCTTT
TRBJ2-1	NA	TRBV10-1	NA	CASGDSGYFNEQFF	TGCGCCAGCGGAGACAGTGGTTACTTCAATGAGCAGTTCTTC
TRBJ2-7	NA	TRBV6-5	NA	CASSRSYEQYF	TGTGCCAGCTCCCGCAGTTACGAGCAGTACTTC
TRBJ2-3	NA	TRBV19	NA	CASSSWGERTDTQYF	TGTGCCAGTAGTTCGTGGGGAGAACGCACAGATACGCAGTATTTT
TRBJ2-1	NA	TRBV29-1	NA	CSTNAGSSYNEQFF	TGCAGCACGAACGCGGGAAGCTCCTACAATGAGCAGTTCTTC